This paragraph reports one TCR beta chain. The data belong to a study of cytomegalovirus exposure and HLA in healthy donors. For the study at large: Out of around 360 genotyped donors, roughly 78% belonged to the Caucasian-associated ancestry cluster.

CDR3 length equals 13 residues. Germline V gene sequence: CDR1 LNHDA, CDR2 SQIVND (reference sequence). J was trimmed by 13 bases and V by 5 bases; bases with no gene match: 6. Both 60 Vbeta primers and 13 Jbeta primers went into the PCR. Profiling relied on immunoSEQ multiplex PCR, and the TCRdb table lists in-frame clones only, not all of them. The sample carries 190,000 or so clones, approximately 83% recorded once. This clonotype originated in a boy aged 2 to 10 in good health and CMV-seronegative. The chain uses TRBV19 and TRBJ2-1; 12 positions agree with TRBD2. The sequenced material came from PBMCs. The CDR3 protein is CASSPTSGGEQFF. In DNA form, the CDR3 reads TGTGCCAGTAGTCCGACTAGCGGGGGAGAACAGTTCTTC.